The rows below give T cell receptor beta chains drawn from one sample of a study of tumor-infiltrating lymphocytes in primary liver carcinoma. TCRdb processed the multiplex PCR reads anew with MiXCR; each CDR3 protein has one entry. Of almost 200,000 distinct CDR3 sequences in the sample, roughly two thirds were seen once. Sequencing used peripheral blood. The receptors were gathered from an older woman with primary liver carcinoma and hepatitis B virus infection. Both conserved end residues are part of each CDR3. D genes are given only for firm matches. Size values are once, few and many counts, or a class for expanded clones, and some rows have none.

NA | many | TRBJ2-3 | TRBV11-2 | CASSLAMGATDTQYF | TGTGCCAGCAGCTTAGCGATGGGGGCCACAGATACGCAGTATTTT
TRBD1 | NA | TRBJ2-1 | TRBV24-1 | CATSDFLGQGESNEQFF | TGTGCCACCAGTGATTTTTTAGGACAGGGCGAGAGCAATGAGCAGTTCTTC
NA | NA | TRBJ2-5 | TRBV6-5 | CASRITGTGTQYF | TGTGCCAGCAGGATCACAGGGACGGGGACCCAGTACTTC
NA | NA | TRBJ1-2 | TRBV10-1 | CTSSELGIVYGYTF | TGCACCAGCAGTGAATTGGGGATCGTCTATGGCTACACCTTC
TRBD1 | many | TRBJ2-1 | TRBV6-1 | CASSVEPGGFSNEQFF | TGTGCCAGCAGTGTCGAGCCAGGGGGCTTTAGCAATGAGCAGTTCTTC
NA | NA | TRBJ2-7 | TRBV30 | CAWSDPHGEQYF | TGTGCCTGGAGTGACCCTCACGGCGAGCAGTACTTC
NA | NA | TRBJ2-2 | TRBV6-5 | CASSYWRGDSIGELFF | TGTGCCAGCAGTTACTGGAGAGGGGACTCTATCGGGGAGCTGTTTTTT
TRBD2 | NA | TRBJ2-1 | TRBV11-2 | CASNYSRCSGRETQFF | TGTGCCAGCAACTACTCCCGTTGTAGCGGGAGAGAGACCCAGTTCTTC
TRBD2 | NA | TRBJ2-3 | TRBV12-5 | CACGNGLAGGTDTQYF | TGTGCTTGTGGTAACGGACTAGCGGGAGGCACAGATACGCAGTATTTT
NA | NA | TRBJ1-2 | TRBV11-3 | CVSSLRSGVVYGYTF | TGTGTCAGCAGTCTCAGGTCAGGGGTTGTCTATGGCTACACCTTT
NA | NA | TRBJ2-1 | TRBV5-1 | CTSSLTTNEQFF | TGCACCAGCAGCTTGACTACTAATGAGCAGTTCTTC
NA | many | TRBJ2-3 | TRBV5-5 | CASSLGSGNTDTQYF | TGTGCCAGCAGCTTGGGGTCAGGGAACACAGATACGCAGTATTTT
TRBD2 | NA | TRBJ2-7 | TRBV5-4 | CASSVSGSRDEQYF | TGTGCCAGCAGCGTAAGCGGGAGTCGCGACGAGCAGTACTTC
TRBD2 | NA | TRBJ2-3 | TRBV7-9 | CASRARLAGGPADTQYF | TGTGCCAGCAGAGCAAGACTAGCGGGAGGGCCCGCAGATACGCAGTATTTT
NA | NA | TRBJ2-7 | TRBV2 | CASNPRGSSYEQYF | TGTGCCAGCAACCCCCGAGGATCTTCCTACGAGCAGTACTTC
TRBD2 | many | TRBJ2-5 | TRBV4-2 | CASSRGLAGGETQYF | TGTGCCAGCAGCCGGGGACTAGCGGGAGGGGAGACCCAGTACTTC
NA | many | TRBJ2-1 | TRBV29-1 | CSADLGLSYNEQFF | TGCAGCGCCGATCTCGGTCTCTCCTACAATGAGCAGTTCTTC
NA | NA | TRBJ2-7 | TRBV28 | CASTSSGTGSYEQYF | TGTGCCAGCACTTCCTCCGGGACTGGCTCCTACGAGCAGTACTTC
NA | few | TRBJ2-5 | TRBV12-3/TRBV12-4 | CASSLGGKRATQYF | TGTGCCAGCAGTTTAGGGGGGAAGAGAGCAACCCAGTACTTC
NA | NA | TRBJ2-7 | TRBV28 | CASSFGYYEQYF | TGTGCCAGCAGCTTCGGTTATTACGAGCAGTACTTC
NA | few | TRBJ2-7 | TRBV7-8 | CASSLLPGKGKQYF | TGTGCCAGCAGCTTATTGCCAGGGAAAGGGAAGCAGTACTTC
NA | few | TRBJ1-1 | TRBV5-1 | CASSRGGDLNTEAFF | TGCGCCAGCAGCCGTGGTGGGGACCTGAACACTGAAGCTTTCTTT
NA | NA | TRBJ1-2 | TRBV6-1 | CASIWTENYSYTF | TGTGCCAGCATTTGGACAGAAAACTATAGCTACACCTTC
NA | NA | TRBJ2-7 | TRBV11-2 | CASSSDGRTYEQYF | TGTGCCAGCAGCTCGGATGGACGGACCTACGAGCAGTACTTC
NA | NA | TRBJ2-6 | TRBV11-2 | CASSLALQSGANVLTF | TGTGCCAGCAGCTTAGCTCTTCAAAGCGGGGCCAACGTCCTGACTTTC
NA | NA | TRBJ2-6 | TRBV11-2 | CASSLGQGGVSGANVLTF | TGTGCCAGCAGCTTAGGGCAGGGGGGAGTCTCTGGGGCCAACGTACTGACTTTC
NA | NA | TRBJ2-1 | TRBV12-3/TRBV12-4 | CASSPGVVGNEQFF | TGTGCCAGCAGTCCCGGGGTAGTAGGTAATGAGCAGTTCTTC
NA | many | TRBJ2-7 | TRBV7-8 | CASSSTRQIGEQYF | TGTGCCAGCAGCTCAACCCGACAGATCGGGGAGCAGTACTTC
TRBD1 | NA | TRBJ1-5 | TRBV29-1 | CSASGQFGQPLHF | TGCAGCGCCTCGGGACAGTTCGGTCAGCCACTGCATTTT
NA | NA | TRBJ1-3 | TRBV28 | CASSPIGGSGNTIYF | TGTGCCAGCAGCCCTATAGGGGGATCTGGAAACACCATATATTTT
NA | many | TRBJ1-2 | TRBV12-3/TRBV12-4 | CASSLAGLGNYGYTF | TGTGCCAGCAGTTTAGCGGGACTGGGGAACTATGGCTACACCTTC
TRBD1 | few | TRBJ2-7 | TRBV5-1 | CASSLQGGYEQYF | TGCGCCAGCAGCTTACAGGGGGGCTACGAGCAGTACTTC
NA | NA | TRBJ2-7 | TRBV11-1 | CASGPRTVGLREQYF | TGTGCCAGCGGTCCTCGGACAGTAGGACTACGCGAGCAGTACTTC
NA | many | TRBJ1-1 | TRBV6-6 | CATSSGVNTEAFF | TGTGCCACCAGTTCAGGGGTGAACACTGAAGCTTTCTTT
TRBD1 | few | TRBJ1-1 | TRBV5-1 | CASWGPETGQTEAFF | TGCGCCAGCTGGGGCCCCGAAACGGGACAGACTGAAGCTTTCTTT
TRBD1 | NA | TRBJ1-2 | TRBV12-3/TRBV12-4 | CASGQTGAPHYGYTF | TGTGCCAGCGGACAGACAGGGGCCCCTCACTATGGCTACACCTTC
TRBD1 | once | TRBJ2-1 | TRBV6-6 | CTSSRQGDNEQFF | TGTACCAGTAGCCGGCAGGGGGACAATGAGCAGTTCTTC
NA | NA | TRBJ2-7 | TRBV5-6 | CASRKTSHEQYF | TGTGCCAGCAGGAAAACATCCCACGAGCAGTACTTC
NA | many | TRBJ1-1 | TRBV29-1 | CSVEERRGTEAFF | TGCAGCGTTGAAGAGAGGAGGGGAACTGAAGCTTTCTTT
NA | NA | TRBJ2-7 | TRBV11-3 | CVNRQSYEQYF | TGTGTCAACAGACAGAGTTACGAGCAGTACTTC
NA | few | TRBJ1-2 | TRBV28 | CASTRGYSRRHYGYTF | TGTGCCAGCACCCGTGGGTACTCCCGCAGACATTATGGCTACACCTTC
NA | few | TRBJ2-7 | TRBV30 | CAWSVLSSTYEQYF | TGTGCCTGGAGTGTACTGTCCTCGACCTACGAGCAGTACTTC
TRBD1 | NA | TRBJ2-7 | TRBV5-5 | CDSSVSTGAIYEQYF | TGTGACAGCAGCGTCTCGACAGGGGCCATCTACGAGCAGTACTTC
NA | many | TRBJ1-1 | TRBV29-1 | CSVELQGNTEAFF | TGCAGCGTTGAATTACAGGGGAACACTGAAGCTTTCTTT
TRBD1 | NA | TRBJ1-5 | TRBV11-2 | CASTLGTGEVKSQHF | TGTGCCAGCACCTTGGGGACAGGTGAAGTTAAGTCCCAGCATTTT
TRBD2 | NA | TRBJ2-3 | TRBV6-1 | CASRGAVLAGVLDTQYF | TGTGCCAGCAGGGGAGCGGTACTAGCGGGAGTATTGGATACGCAGTATTTT
NA | once | TRBJ2-1 | TRBV5-6 | CASSLMLAHNEQFF | TGTGCCAGCAGCTTGATGCTAGCACACAATGAGCAGTTCTTC
NA | few | TRBJ2-7 | TRBV5-1 | CASSLGPPGKATYEQYF | TGCGCCAGCAGCTTGGGACCCCCCGGGAAAGCGACCTACGAGCAGTACTTC
NA | NA | TRBJ1-2 | TRBV12-3/TRBV12-4 | CASTTDGNYSNTF | TGTGCCAGCACTACTGACGGGAACTATAGCAACACCTTC
NA | NA | TRBJ2-7 | TRBV11-3 | CASSPRLGVQYF | TGTGCCAGCAGCCCACGATTAGGGGTTCAGTACTTC
NA | NA | TRBJ2-5 | TRBV29-1 | CSAATSQEAQCF | TGCAGCGCCGCGACTTCGCAAGAGGCCCAGTGCTTC
NA | once | TRBJ1-5 | TRBV18 | CASSLGARGNQPQHF | TGTGCCAGCTCACTTGGGGCTAGGGGCAATCAGCCCCAGCATTTT
TRBD1 | many | TRBJ1-3 | TRBV29-1 | CSVGGTGAGNTIYF | TGCAGCGTGGGTGGGACAGGGGCTGGAAACACCATATATTTT